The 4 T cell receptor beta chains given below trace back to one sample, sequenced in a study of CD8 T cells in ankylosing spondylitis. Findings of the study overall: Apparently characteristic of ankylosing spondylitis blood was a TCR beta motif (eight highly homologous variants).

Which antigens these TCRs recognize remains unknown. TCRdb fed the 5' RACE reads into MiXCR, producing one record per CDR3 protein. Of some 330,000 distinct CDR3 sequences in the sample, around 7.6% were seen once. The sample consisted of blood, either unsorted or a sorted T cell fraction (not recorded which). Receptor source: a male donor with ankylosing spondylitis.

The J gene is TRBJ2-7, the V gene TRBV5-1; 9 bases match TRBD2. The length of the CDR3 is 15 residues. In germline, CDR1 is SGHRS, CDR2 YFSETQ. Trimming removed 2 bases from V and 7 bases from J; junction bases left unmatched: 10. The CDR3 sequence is CASSFGLAGLGEQYF. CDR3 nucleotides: TGCGCCAGCAGCTTTGGTCTAGCGGGGCTAGGGGAGCAGTACTTC.

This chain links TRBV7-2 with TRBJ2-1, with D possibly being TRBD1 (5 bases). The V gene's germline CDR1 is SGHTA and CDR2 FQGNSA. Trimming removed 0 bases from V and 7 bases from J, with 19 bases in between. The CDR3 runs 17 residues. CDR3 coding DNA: TGTGCCAGCAGCTTAGCGTTAGGGGTTGGCGGTCAAAATGAGCAGTTCTTC. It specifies CASSLALGVGGQNEQFF.

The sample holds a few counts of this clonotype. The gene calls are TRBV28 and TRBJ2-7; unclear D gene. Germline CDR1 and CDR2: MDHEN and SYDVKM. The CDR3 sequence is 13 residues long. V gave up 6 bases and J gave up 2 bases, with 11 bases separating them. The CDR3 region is CASSPGWAYEQYF. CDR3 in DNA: TGTGCCAGCAGCCCCGGTTGGGCCTACGAGCAGTACTTC.

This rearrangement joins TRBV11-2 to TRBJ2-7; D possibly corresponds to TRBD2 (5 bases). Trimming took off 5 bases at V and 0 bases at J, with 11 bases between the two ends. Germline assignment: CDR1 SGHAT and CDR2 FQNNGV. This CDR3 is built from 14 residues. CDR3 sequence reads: CASSLAGVSYEQYF. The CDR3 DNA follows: TGTGCCAGCAGCCTTGCCGGGGTCTCCTACGAGCAGTACTTC. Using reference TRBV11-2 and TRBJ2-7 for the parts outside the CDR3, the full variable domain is EAGVAQSPRYKIIEKRQSVAFWCNPISGHATLYWYQQILGQGPKLLIQFQNNGVVDDSQLPKDRFSAERLKGVDSTLKIQPAKLEDSAVYLCASSLAGVSYEQYFGPGTRLTVT.